The following is a T cell receptor (beta chain) sequence with its context. This sample is part of a study of cytomegalovirus exposure and HLA in healthy donors. These donors counted as nominally healthy when sampled, but unrecorded immune exposures were likely. Amplification used 60 Vbeta primers and 13 Jbeta primers. Clones were sequenced by immunoSEQ multiplex PCR, and TCRdb holds only the in-frame ones, with some missing. The data show roughly 190,000 clones, 87% seen once. The TCR originated in a man aged 25-45 years in good health and CMV-seronegative. The sample taken for sequencing was PBMCs.

CDR3 DNA sequence: TGTGCCAGCTCAAGTGTAGAGACCGGGGAGCTGTTTTTT. It yields the protein CASSSVETGELFF. The chain carries TRBV18 and TRBJ2-2; D is ambiguous. The V gene's germline CDR1 is KGHSH and CDR2 LQKENI. V lost 5 bases and J lost 5, with 9 bases in between. The CDR3 has 13 residues.